This TCR beta chain was identified in a study (dated by TCRdb to between 2014 and 2017). Turning to the overall study: The study set out to test whether tumor-infiltrating Tregs in breast cancer get recruited from blood Tregs or are instead converted in situ from other CD4+ T cell subsets.

Full-length TCR variable regions were amplified by 5' RACE PCR with constant-region reverse primers, followed by semi-nested PCR with Nested Universal Primer A. Using the ReliaPrep RNA Cell Miniprep System, total RNA was extracted, and the SMARTer RACE 5'/3' Kit was then used to reverse transcribe the RNA into 5'RACE-ready cDNA. Full-length TCR alpha and beta libraries were barcoded with multiplex adaptors and sequenced on an Illumina MiSeq. The paper's data handling went like this. For each of nine subset-tissue groups, sequencing data from the five patients were pooled, and the groups were then compared using unsupervised clustering of TCR gene usage. The Morisita-Horn index was used to calculate repertoire similarity, with shared sequences weighted according to their contribution to each repertoire. Using fastp at Q25 and MiXCR, TCRdb reprocessed the public reads and kept productive beta chains. A single entry per CDR3 protein holds the most common genes and DNA from its merged rows. What appears here as the V and J calls and clone size reflects TCRdb's work, not the paper's. For this sample there are tens of thousands of distinct CDR3 sequences; roughly 17% appear just once. The ten biggest clones cover 2% to 2.5% of the sample.

Naive CD4+ T cells were purified with the Miltenyi Naive CD4+ T Cell Isolation kit, with Tregs depleted using CD25 microbeads. Tregs, naive and memory CD4+ T cells from tumor, blood and ipsilateral draining lymph nodes of five breast cancer patients underwent full-length TCR alpha and beta sequencing. Ficoll density gradient centrifugation was used to isolate mononuclear cells from lymph nodes or from 50 ml of peripheral blood. A purity exceeding 90% was confirmed by FACS for the sorted cell populations. From the cysteine up to the phenylalanine, the CDR3 has a length of 15 residues. Only the CDR3 part of the read is kept: 45 bases, read in frame from the first base. The CDR1 and CDR2 encoded by the germline V gene are LGHNA and YSLEER. V trim: 1 base; J trim: 10 bases; unmatched bases: 4. What the work shows at the level of the full study, not this receptor alone: The larger-cohort validation was restricted to a single TCR beta V-J rearrangement rather than whole repertoires. Tumor-infiltrating Treg TCR alpha and beta sequences overlapped most with tumor naive CD4+ T cells, then with blood naive CD4+ T cells. Tumor memory CD4+ T cell TCR gene usage clustered with blood and lymph node memory CD4+ cells and lymph node naive CD4+ cells.

This clonotype was recorded at least ten times. It lacks a known antigen. No per-base quality is available; no much larger clone lies one base away. The chain was built from TRBV4-3 and TRBJ2-1, with 13 middle bases fitting TRBD2. Sequencing was done on a sample of naive CD4+ T cells sorted from blood. According to the study, the label for this sample's cell subset or site signals: naive CD4+ T cells, CD4+CD45RA+CD25-. The receptor was isolated from a female donor with breast cancer. The bases are TGCGCCAGCAGCCAAGGACTAGCGGGAGGTCGGGAGCAGTTCTTC. Protein translation: CASSQGLAGGREQFF.